A single TCR beta chain is shown here with its context. Its antigen is currently not known. Base qualities are not provided; no much larger clone lies one nucleotide away. V and J lose 1 base and 4 bases, and a span of 10 bases separates them. From the cysteine up to the phenylalanine, the CDR3 has a length of 14 residues. Only the CDR3 DNA stays, 42 bases, in frame from base 1. The CDR1 and CDR2 encoded by the germline V gene (reference sequence) are GTSNPN and SVGIG. The sample originates from a study of T cells after yellow fever vaccination (dated by TCRdb to between 2018 and 2020). Broadly, across the study: The SMART-Seq v4 Ultra Low Input RNA kit was used to prepare libraries from fractions with low cell numbers. The cohort comprised two healthy male donors, one aged 18 to 30 and one aged 30 to 40 years. Blood was collected at multiple timepoints before and after primary and secondary immunization, and bulk PBMC replicates and cell subsets were isolated. To follow T-cell clones before and after both primary and booster YFV17D yellow fever vaccination, bulk TCR alpha and beta repertoires underwent longitudinal sequencing. Findings and caveats that apply to the study as a whole: FACS-sorted repertoires could contain abundant contaminating clonotypes from the bulk population, so computational filtering was required. The secondary T-cell response was found to be weaker but faster than the primary response, with a peak reached on day 5 rather than on day 15. The study included only two donors, which limits how far the findings can be generalized. After the booster, most of the clones that had expanded following primary vaccination were detected again (approximately 96% of CD4 and 80% to 90% of CD8), which suggests that memory was broadly maintained. A small fraction of clonotypes appeared in both the CD4 and CD8 compartments, likely as a result of convergent recombination.

TCR cDNA was synthesized by 5'RACE template switching, through which a universal primer site and unique molecular identifiers were introduced. cDNA synthesis was primed from both the TCR alpha and TCR beta constant segments. Library amplification used two PCR steps, and the second PCR step added sample barcodes and sequencing adapters. Sequencing of libraries was performed on Illumina HiSeq 2500 (2x100 bp) or NovaSeq (2x150 bp). The authors' pipeline ran thus. Demultiplexing of reads and collapsing into UMI consensus sequences were performed with MIGEC, and V(D)J alignment was carried out with MiXCR. Vaccine-responding clonotypes were defined with edgeR using replicate PBMC samples, requiring FDR below 0.01 and a log2 fold change above 5 up to day 15. Each bulk clonotype received a CD4 or CD8 identity based on whether the sequenced CD4 or CD8 repertoire contained that clonotype at higher abundance. Using fastp trimming at Q25 and MiXCR clonotype assembly, TCRdb reanalyzed the public sequencing data and kept in-frame beta chains. Here each entry gathers all rows of one CDR3 protein and keeps the most common genes and DNA. Here the V and J calls rest on TCRdb's processing, not on the authors' analysis. Within this sample are under 700,000 distinct CDR3 sequences, with less than 20% of them counted one time only. Roughly 17% of the sample lies in the top ten.

According to the study, the label for this sample's treatment or condition signals: live attenuated yellow fever vaccine strain. At each blood-draw timepoint, two biological replicates of bulk PBMCs were collected. A standard Ficoll-Paque protocol was used to isolate PBMCs from peripheral blood. TriZol was used to extract RNA from bulk PBMCs, CD4 and CD8 fractions, and dextramer-positive and dextramer-negative fractions. The origin of this receptor is a man younger than 35 who received the YFV17D yellow fever vaccine. Sequencing was performed on PBMCs, taken 5 days after the first yellow fever vaccination. Recombination joined TRBV30 with TRBJ2-2; the D gene lacks a confident call. The CDR3 is CAWSGASSTGELFF. The DNA sequence is TGTGCCTGGAGTGGTGCCTCCAGCACCGGGGAGCTGTTTTTT.